The 13 T cell receptor beta chains presented below share a single source sample, sequenced in a study of T cells in Graves' hyperthyroidism and ophthalmopathy. It was RNA transcripts that yielded the amplified TCR beta CDR3 regions. HTBI primers were employed in a first-round RT-PCR of the TCR CDR3. TCRdb reanalysed the multiplex PCR reads using MiXCR and keeps one entry per CDR3 protein. The repertoire includes more than 550,000 distinct CDR3 sequences, nearly 45% of them detected once, and roughly 7.2% sits in the top ten. Material for sequencing was peripheral blood or thyroid tissue (not recorded which). The source is an adult man with Graves' disease, either hyperthyroidism or ophthalmopathy (not recorded which).

The chain links TRBV9 to TRBJ1-2; D not resolved. Germline V CDR1 and CDR2: SGDLS, YYNGEE. V was cut by 2 bases and J by 3 bases, with 17 bases left in between. The CDR3 length is 16 residues. The CDR3 protein is CASSVEDENLDYGYTF. The DNA of the CDR3 is TGTGCCAGCAGCGTTGAAGACGAGAATCTTGACTATGGCTACACCTTC.

The J gene is TRBJ1-1, the V gene TRBV19; 10 bases align to TRBD1. J was trimmed by 7 bases and V by 4 bases; bases with no gene match: 9. The CDR3 runs to 15 residues. In germline, CDR1 is LNHDA, CDR2 SQIVND (reference sequence). This chain's CDR3 is CASSTDGTGVYEAFF. CDR3 coding DNA: TGTGCCAGTAGTACCGACGGGACAGGGGTCTATGAAGCTTTCTTT.

This clonotype has just one count. A much larger clone lies one base from this, so it may be a read error. The conserved closing phenylalanine or tryptophan is absent in this CDR3, likely reflecting a read error. The chain joins TRBV20-1 to TRBJ1-5; possible D gene TRBD1, 6 bases. The CDR3 has 14 residues. Trimming took off 3 bases at V and 7 bases at J, with 16 bases between the two ends. Germline values: CDR1 DFQATT, CDR2 SNEGSKA (reference sequence). The CDR3 is CSASSGQTRQPQHC. The CDR3 nucleotides read TGCAGTGCTAGCTCGGGACAAACAAGGCAGCCCCAGCATTGT.

This clonotype has ten or more counts. J is TRBJ2-2 and V is TRBV25-1; TRBD2 agrees at 8 bases. This CDR3 has 15 amino acids. Looked up from germline, CDR1 is MGHDK and CDR2 is SYGVNS. V was pared by 4 bases and J by 4 bases, with 5 bases of the junction left unmatched. The CDR3 nucleotides are TGTGCCAGCAGTGGTTGGCGGGGGGCCACCGGGGAGCTGTTTTTT. Its translation is CASSGWRGATGELFF.

This clonotype has a handful of counts. The chain has TRBV20-1 and TRBJ1-2; D ambiguous. The germline V gene encodes CDR1 DFQATT and CDR2 SNEGSKA (reference sequence). The CDR3 is 12 residues long. V was cut by 6 bases and J by 0 bases, with 8 bases left in between. CDR3: CSASTANYGYTF. As DNA, the CDR3 is TGCAGTGCCTCGACGGCTAACTATGGCTACACCTTC.

At least ten counts were recorded for this clonotype. The chain has TRBV2 and TRBJ1-1; D not certain. The CDR3 has 13 residues. V was clipped by 4 bases and J by 0 bases, with 6 bases between them. The V gene's germline CDR1 is SNHLY and CDR2 FYNNEI. The CDR3 sequence: CASSVEMNTEAFF. The CDR3 DNA sequence: TGTGCCAGCAGTGTCGAAATGAACACTGAAGCTTTCTTT.

Of note for this clonotype: The CDR3 ends on some other residue instead of the conserved phenylalanine or tryptophan, so this is likely a read error. The DNA is omitted, as the CDR3 cannot be located on it reliably, and the CDR3 follows TCRdb's listing. This chain joins TRBV4-2 and TRBJ1-6. CDR1 and CDR2 from the germline V gene are LGHNA and YNFKEQ. From its first to its last residue, the CDR3 has 10 amino acids. The CDR3 sequence: CASSQRRVGY.

J is TRBJ1-2 and V is TRBV20-1; D gene uncertain. The CDR3 loop spans 13 amino acids. V lost 3 bases and J lost 4, with 12 bases in between. CDR1 is DFQATT, CDR2 SNEGSKA, per germline (reference sequence). In nucleotides, the CDR3 is TGCAGTGCTAGCGCCGAGGATTTCTATGGCTACACCTTC. It specifies CSASAEDFYGYTF.

Many counts were recorded for this clonotype. The CDR3 loop reads CASSPTGTGNSPLHF. CDR3 nucleotides: TGTGCCAGCAGCCCAACCGGGACAGGGAATTCACCCCTCCACTTT. This chain connects TRBV7-4 to TRBJ1-6; TRBD1 matches 9 bases. The CDR3 consists of 15 residues. Germline V lookup: CDR1 SGHVT, CDR2 SQSDAQ. V shed 5 bases, J shed 7 bases, and the junction held 6 bases outside the gene matches.

The chain is built from TRBV10-3 and TRBJ1-3, with TRBD1 as a possible D gene (6 bases). V was pared by 11 bases and J by 0 bases, with 17 bases between. From germline, CDR1 is ENHRY and CDR2 SYGVKD. CDR3 length equals 15 residues. Written as DNA, the CDR3 is TGTGCCTGGACGGCAGGGGTTATCTCTGGAAACACCATATATTTT. Amino acids: CAWTAGVISGNTIYF.

The CDR3, as DNA: TGTGCCAGCAGCCAAGACAGGGGGCGAGGAACTGAAGCTTTCTTT. Amino acids: CASSQDRGRGTEAFF. The chain joins TRBV19 to TRBJ1-1; 10 positions match TRBD1. The CDR3 is 15 residues long. The germline V gene has CDR1 LNHDA and CDR2 SQIVND (reference sequence). Trimming at V came to 9 bases and at J to 5 bases, leaving 12 bases not matched to a gene.

This clonotype was picked up many times. In DNA form, the CDR3 reads TGTGCCAGCAGCCCACCGCCAGGGTGGACGGAGACCCAGTACTTC. Protein product: CASSPPPGWTETQYF. This chain links TRBV7-2 with TRBJ2-5; maybe TRBD1 (5 bases). This CDR3 comprises 15 residues. V was cut by 5 bases and J by 5 bases, with 18 bases left in between. Germline V gene lookup returns CDR1 SGHTA and CDR2 FQGNSA.

To note about this clonotype: Given a much more abundant clone one base away, this may be a read error. The chain links TRBV7-8 to TRBJ1-3; D call uncertain. The CDR3 consists of 15 residues. V lost 0 bases and J lost 0, with 6 bases in between. Germline CDR1 and CDR2: SGHVS and FQNEAQ. CDR3 amino acids: CASSLAFGSGNTIYF. DNA of the CDR3: TGTGCCAGCAGCTTAGCGTTCGGCTCTGGAAACACCATATATTTT.